One TCR beta chain is described in this entry. The target antigen is unknown. The assay was run at deep level. Genomic DNA per cell subset filled all wells of several immunoSEQ plates. Profiling relied on immunoSEQ multiplex PCR, and the TCRdb table lists in-frame clones only, not all of them. Of around 2.1 million clones listed, 85% to 95% were seen once; the top ten hold under 2%. The sample belongs to a study of shared clonotypes between healthy human individuals. Study details: Plates per donor: three CD4 naive, three CD4 memory, two CD8 naive, one CD8 memory.

The CDR3 spans 15 residues. Germline-derived CDR1 and CDR2 are SGDLS and YYNGEE. V lost 4 bases to trimming and J lost 6 bases, with 19 bases between them. Overall study results and limits: Naive CD4 clonotype sharing across several donors was 4.5% to 6%.

The naive CD8 population came from CD45RO-negative cells selected for CCR7, without terminally differentiated effector memory CD45RA+ cells. The receptor's source is a man aged 18 to 29 in good health. Some clones in this sample may be carry-over from other donors' samples. The sample taken for sequencing was naive CD8+ T cells from PBMCs. The V and J genes are TRBV9 and TRBJ1-2, with D possibly being TRBD1 (5 bases). The CDR3 spells CASSSTHRDRNGYTF. DNA of the CDR3: TGTGCCAGCAGCTCCACCCACCGGGACCGGAATGGCTACACCTTC.